This entry features one TCR beta chain sequence. This specimen comes from a study of blood T cell repertoires in COVID-19. In the study overall: Nucleic acid was either cDNA or gDNA, and it came from T cells, B-cell-depleted T cells, or PBMCs.

Repertoires were generated with immunoSEQ multiplex PCR, while TCRdb's copy carries only in-frame clones and drops some. The sample lists some 150,000 clones; about 88% were seen once. V was pared by 3 bases and J by 0 bases, with 12 bases between. The CDR3 covers 15 residues. CDR1 and CDR2 (germline): SEHNR, FQNEAQ (reference sequence). Sample: peripheral blood. This TCR was sampled from an elderly woman in a cohort sampled during active or convalescent COVID-19. The chain links TRBV7-9 to TRBJ2-7, with a weak D call TRBD2 (5 bases). CDR3 bases: TGTGCCAGCAGCTTTCCAGCGGTGAGCTCCTACGAGCAGTACGTC. This gives the protein CASSFPAVSSYEQYV.